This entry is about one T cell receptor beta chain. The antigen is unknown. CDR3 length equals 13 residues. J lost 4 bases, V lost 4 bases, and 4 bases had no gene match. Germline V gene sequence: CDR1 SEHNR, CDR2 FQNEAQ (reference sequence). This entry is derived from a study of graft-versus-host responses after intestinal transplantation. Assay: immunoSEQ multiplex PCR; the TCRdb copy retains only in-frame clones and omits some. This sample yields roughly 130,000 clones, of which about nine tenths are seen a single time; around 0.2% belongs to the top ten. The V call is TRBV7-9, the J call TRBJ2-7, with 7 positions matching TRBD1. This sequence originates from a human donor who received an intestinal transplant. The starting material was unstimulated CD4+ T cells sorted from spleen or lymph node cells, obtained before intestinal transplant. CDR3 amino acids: CASSWGTVYEQYF. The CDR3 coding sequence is TGTGCCAGCAGCTGGGGGACAGTTTACGAGCAGTACTTC.